The 30 T cell receptor beta chains in this list originate from one sample, sequenced in a study of T cell responses to AZD1222 COVID-19 vaccine. Clones were read by immunoSEQ multiplex PCR, and TCRdb kept only the in-frame ones, dropping some. The repertoire holds 160,000 or so clones, with more than 80% as singletons. The input for sequencing was peripheral blood, taken 28 days after the second dose of the MenACWY control vaccine. The receptors originated from an adult who received the MenACWY meningococcal vaccine as a control.

This clone was seen only a few times. The V call is TRBV5-4, the J call TRBJ1-1, with 7 bases that match TRBD1. Germline values: CDR1 SGHNT, CDR2 YYREEE (reference sequence). With V trimmed by 2 bases and J by 0 bases, 1 base remained unmatched. This CDR3 has 14 amino acids. The CDR3 DNA sequence: TGTGCCAGCAGCTTCAGGGGGTTGAACACTGAAGCTTTCTTT. Its protein product is CASSFRGLNTEAFF.

V usage is TRBV24-1 and J usage is TRBJ2-2, with TRBD2 as a possible D gene (6 bases). Germline CDR1 and CDR2: KGHDR and SFDVKD. The CDR3 has 14 residues. V lost 9 bases, J lost 5 bases, and 15 bases lay in between. This chain's CDR3 is CATQTGERTGELFF. The DNA for the CDR3 is TGTGCCACCCAGACGGGGGAACGGACCGGGGAGCTGTTTTTT.

The chain uses TRBV28 and TRBJ1-1; a weak D match, TRBD1 (5 bases). The length of the CDR3 is 17 residues. Trimming took 7 bases from V and 5 from J, leaving 26 bases between them. Germline CDR1 MDHEN, CDR2 SYDVKM. This CDR3 reads CASIDPGRGELGTEAFF. The CDR3 DNA sequence: TGTGCCAGCATTGACCCCGGTCGGGGGGAATTAGGGACTGAAGCTTTCTTT.

The chain employs TRBV5-5 and TRBJ1-6; no clear D gene. The CDR3 has 15 amino acids. V lost 0 bases to trimming and J lost 9 bases, with 13 bases between them. The germline V gene encodes CDR1 SGHKS and CDR2 YYEKEE (reference sequence). CDR3: CASSLAPRAVSPLHF. The CDR3 nucleotides read TGTGCCAGCAGCTTGGCCCCGCGGGCAGTTTCACCCCTCCACTTT.

The J gene is TRBJ1-5, the V gene TRBV5-5; 7 nucleotides line up with TRBD1. CDR3 length: 15 residues. Germline CDR1 reads SGHKS; CDR2 reads YYEKEE (reference sequence). Unmatched junction bases numbered 8, after V lost 4 bases and J lost 4 bases. CDR3 DNA: TGTGCCAGCAGCCTAGGGACAGCCTTTAATCAGCCCCAGCATTTT. Its translation is CASSLGTAFNQPQHF.

The V gene is TRBV7-2, the J gene TRBJ1-4, with D uncertain. Germline V lookup: CDR1 SGHTA, CDR2 FQGNSA. The CDR3 spans 13 residues. The V and J ends lost 4 bases and 3 bases respectively, with 6 bases between them. The CDR3 DNA reads TGTGCCAGCAGCTACGGACCTAATGAAAAACTGTTTTTT. Translation gives CASSYGPNEKLFF.

The chain uses TRBV14 and TRBJ2-3; 10 bases agree with TRBD2. Germline trimming cut 4 bases from V and 6 bases from J; bases unmatched to any gene: 10. CDR1 and CDR2 (germline): SGHDN, FVKESK. The CDR3 extends over 16 amino acids. For the CDR3, the DNA is TGTGCCAGCAGCCTGGGTCCTAGCGGGAGTTGGGATACGCAGTATTTT. Its translation is CASSLGPSGSWDTQYF. Full variable domain (outside the CDR3, taken from reference TRBV14 and TRBJ2-3): EAGVTQFPSHSVIEKGQTVTLRCDPISGHDNLYWYRRVMGKEIKFLLHFVKESKQDESGMPNNRFLAERTGGTYSTLKVQPAELEDSGVYFCASSLGPSGSWDTQYFGPGTRLTVL.

Here the CDR3 DNA reads TGTGCCACCAGTGACCGCGACCCACGATTCCAAGAGACCCAGTACTTC. Translating gives CATSDRDPRFQETQYF. The V call is TRBV24-1, the J call TRBJ2-5, with D unclear. Germline V gene lookup returns CDR1 KGHDR and CDR2 SFDVKD. V lost 4 bases and J 1 base, leaving 15 bases between the germline ends. The CDR3 runs to 16 residues.

The V call is TRBV27, the J call TRBJ2-3; D possibly corresponds to TRBD2 (6 bases). V lost 5 bases and J lost 5, with 23 bases in between. The CDR3 runs to 17 residues. In germline, CDR1 is MNHEY, CDR2 SMNVEV (reference sequence). The CDR3 nucleotides read TGTGCCAGCAGTCCGCCCGGGGGTAGCGGACCCGTAGATACGCAGTATTTT. Translating it yields CASSPPGGSGPVDTQYF.

J is TRBJ1-3 and V is TRBV9; D unclear. The CDR3 has 15 amino acids. Germline loops: CDR1 SGDLS, CDR2 YYNGEE. Trimming took off 0 bases at V and 0 bases at J, with 7 bases between the two ends. The CDR3, as DNA: TGTGCCAGCAGCGTAGGAAAAAGCTCTGGAAACACCATATATTTT. Translation: CASSVGKSSGNTIYF. Combining the CDR3 with reference TRBV9 and TRBJ1-3 gives the whole variable domain DSGVTQTPKHLITATGQRVTLRCSPRSGDLSVYWYQQSLDQGLQFLIQYYNGEERAKGNILERFSAQQFPDLHSELNLSSLELGDSALYFCASSVGKSSGNTIYFGEGSWLTVV.

The rearrangement links TRBV10-3 to TRBJ1-1; no clear D. Germline values: CDR1 ENHRY, CDR2 SYGVKD. The CDR3 loop spans 12 amino acids. Trimming removed 4 bases from V and 10 bases from J, with 13 bases in between. The DNA of the CDR3 is TGTGCCATCAGTGGACTTCTCGAGGGAGCTTTCTTT. Its translation: CAISGLLEGAFF.

The J gene is TRBJ2-7, the V gene TRBV4-3, with D possibly TRBD2 on 6 matching bases. CDR1 and CDR2 from the germline V gene are LGHNA and YSLEER. The CDR3 covers 16 residues. Trimming pared 0 bases from V and 2 bases from J, leaving 14 bases between. The CDR3 here is CASSQDSRLGPYEQYF. CDR3 DNA: TGCGCCAGCAGCCAAGATAGCCGACTAGGACCCTACGAGCAGTACTTC.

This sequence joins TRBV28 and TRBJ1-6; D unclear. The CDR3 loop spans 17 amino acids. The V gene lost 1 base and the J gene lost 11 bases, with 21 bases spanning the gap. CDR1 and CDR2 (germline): MDHEN, SYDVKM. The CDR3 is CASSLSLRPQPVTPLHF. DNA for the CDR3: TGTGCCAGCAGTTTATCCCTTCGACCCCAACCGGTGACACCCCTCCACTTT.

V and J are TRBV7-9 and TRBJ1-6, with TRBD1 matching over 9 bases. The CDR3 is 16 amino acids. Germline lookup yields CDR1 SEHNR and CDR2 FQNEAQ (reference sequence). The trim removed 4 bases at V and 7 bases at J, leaving 8 bases unmatched. The CDR3 loop is CASSSPGQGFNSPLHF. Written as DNA, the CDR3 is TGTGCCAGCAGCTCACCGGGACAGGGCTTCAATTCACCCCTCCACTTT.

This rearrangement joins TRBV20-1 to TRBJ2-1; no clear D gene. The CDR3 extends over 10 amino acids. CDR1 and CDR2 (germline): DFQATT, SNEGSKA (reference sequence). Trimming cost V 7 bases and J 5 bases, with 6 bases left between them. CDR3 in DNA: TGCAGTGTCGGCCACAATGAGCAGTTCTTC. Its translation is CSVGHNEQFF.

The chain couples TRBV9 to TRBJ2-7, with D tentatively TRBD2 (5 bases). Between the trimmed V and J ends, which lost 4 bases and 4 bases, there was a span of 21 bases. The V gene's germline CDR1 is SGDLS and CDR2 YYNGEE. This CDR3 comprises 16 residues. This chain's CDR3 is CASSFRSVGDPYEQYF. DNA for the CDR3: TGTGCCAGCAGCTTTCGCTCGGTGGGAGACCCATACGAGCAGTACTTC.

The chain employs TRBV2 and TRBJ2-7; D may match TRBD1 or TRBD2 (5 bases each). Germline V gives CDR1 SNHLY, CDR2 FYNNEI. This CDR3 comprises 13 residues. Between the trimmed V and J ends, which lost 6 bases and 6 bases, there was a span of 15 bases. In DNA, the CDR3 is TGTGCCAGCAGACCGGGGACCCCCGGCGAGCAGTACTTC. As protein: CASRPGTPGEQYF.

The gene calls are TRBV28 and TRBJ2-7, with 10 bases lining up with TRBD2. V gave up 9 bases and J gave up 4 bases; unmatched junction bases: 3. The CDR3 is made up of 12 amino acids. CDR1 and CDR2 (germline): MDHEN, SYDVKM. CDR3 sequence (DNA): TGTGCCAGTTCTAGCGGGAGATACGAGCAGTACTTC. Protein product: CASSSGRYEQYF.

In its sample, this clone was seen once. CDR3 coding DNA: TGTGCCAGCAGTCCCGCCCTATCCGGGACAGGGAACCAATATGGCTACACCTTC. Residues: CASSPALSGTGNQYGYTF. The rearrangement joins TRBV28 to TRBJ1-2; TRBD1 matches at 9 bases. V gave up 5 bases and J gave up 5 bases; unmatched junction bases: 18. The germline V gene encodes CDR1 MDHEN and CDR2 SYDVKM. CDR3 length: 18 amino acids.

The genes are TRBV28 and TRBJ2-7; D possibly corresponds to TRBD2 (5 bases). The germline CDR1 and CDR2 sequences are MDHEN and SYDVKM. The CDR3 consists of 13 residues. V gave up 5 bases and J gave up 3 bases, with 11 bases separating them. The CDR3 region is CASSPLVSYEQYF. The CDR3 DNA is TGTGCCAGCAGTCCACTAGTAAGCTACGAGCAGTACTTC.

As regards this clone: Other DNA sequences in the same sample also yield this CDR3. The chain employs TRBV18 and TRBJ2-2, with 10 bases fitting TRBD1. The CDR3 contains 14 residues. Germline CDR1 and CDR2: KGHSH and LQKENI. The junction had 0 bases not matched to a gene; V was cut back by 3 bases and J by 5 bases. Written as DNA, the CDR3 is TGTGCCAGCTCACCGGGACAGGGGACCGGGGAGCTGTTTTTT. Its protein product is CASSPGQGTGELFF.

This chain links TRBV28 with TRBJ2-3, with D maybe TRBD1 (6 bases). Germline CDR1 MDHEN, CDR2 SYDVKM. The V end lost 3 bases, the J end lost 2 bases, and 9 bases lay between the germline ends. The CDR3 runs 14 residues. CDR3 sequence reads: CASSFAGATDTQYF. In nucleotides, the CDR3 is TGTGCCAGCAGTTTCGCAGGGGCCACAGATACGCAGTATTTT.

This chain links TRBV28 with TRBJ2-5; possible D gene TRBD1, 6 bases. Trimming took off 6 bases at V and 2 bases at J, with 16 bases between the two ends. Per germline, CDR1 MDHEN and CDR2 SYDVKM. The CDR3 loop spans 15 amino acids. The CDR3 coding sequence is TGTGCCAGCAGCCCACACTCGACAGGACAAGAGACCCAGTACTTC. Encoded protein: CASSPHSTGQETQYF.

The rearrangement joins TRBV28 to TRBJ1-2; 9 bases fit TRBD1. V lost 5 bases and J lost 0; bases outside the gene matches: 7. Germline V gene sequence: CDR1 MDHEN, CDR2 SYDVKM. The CDR3 extends over 16 amino acids. CDR3 amino acids: CASSPDRGRPNYGYTF. Here the CDR3 DNA reads TGTGCCAGCAGTCCGGACAGGGGACGCCCTAACTATGGCTACACCTTC.

This clone appeared a single time. The J gene is TRBJ1-2, the V gene TRBV10-2, with 8 nucleotides matching TRBD1. The V gene end was trimmed by 6 bases and the J gene end by 0 bases; junction bases not matched to a gene: 9. The CDR3 contains 16 residues. Per germline, CDR1 WSHSY and CDR2 SAAADI. CDR3 sequence: CASRDTGGPANYGYTF. For the CDR3, the DNA is TGCGCCAGCAGGGATACAGGGGGACCAGCTAACTATGGCTACACCTTC.

The chain has TRBV4-1 and TRBJ1-3, with D perhaps TRBD1 (5 bases). The CDR3 consists of 15 residues. V shed 0 bases and J shed 11 bases, with 17 bases lying between them. In germline, CDR1 is MGHRA, CDR2 YSYEKL. CDR3 nucleotides: TGCGCCAGCAGCCAAGATGGGGGACGGCGGGAGGCCATATATTTT. It codes for CASSQDGGRREAIYF.

V is TRBV19 and J is TRBJ2-7, with D maybe TRBD1 (5 bases). CDR3 length: 17 amino acids. Germline V gives CDR1 LNHDA, CDR2 SQIVND (reference sequence). With 7 bases removed from V and 3 bases from J, the gap between germline ends came to 25 bases. The CDR3, as DNA: TGTGCCAGTACCCCGGCCCTGGGCCAGGGCAGGATCTACGAGCAGTACTTC. Translated: CASTPALGQGRIYEQYF.

The chain joins TRBV6-5 to TRBJ2-1; D is unresolved. Trimming took off 8 bases at V and 0 bases at J, with 8 bases between the two ends. The germline V gene has CDR1 MNHEY and CDR2 SVGAGI. This CDR3 contains 13 residues. The chain's CDR3 is CASARASYNEQFF. The CDR3 bases are TGTGCCAGCGCAAGGGCCTCCTACAATGAGCAGTTCTTC.

The gene calls are TRBV6-2 or TRBV6-3 and TRBJ2-1, with a possible D match to TRBD2 (6 bases). Trimming stripped 2 bases from V and 4 bases from J, with 9 bases between. The CDR3 sequence is 14 residues long. In germline, CDR1 is MNHEY, CDR2 SVGEGT. The CDR3 loop reads CASSYDGGYNEQFF. Written as DNA, the CDR3 is TGTGCCAGCAGTTACGACGGAGGGTACAATGAGCAGTTCTTC.

This clone has a single count. The genes are TRBV5-4 and TRBJ1-1, with 8 positions matching TRBD1. CDR1 SGHNT and CDR2 YYREEE come from the germline V gene (reference sequence). The CDR3 spans 15 residues. The V gene end was trimmed by 4 bases and the J gene end by 0 bases; junction bases not matched to a gene: 5. This CDR3 reads CASSANRGLNTEAFF. Here the CDR3 DNA reads TGTGCCAGCAGCGCAAACAGGGGGTTGAACACTGAAGCTTTCTTT.